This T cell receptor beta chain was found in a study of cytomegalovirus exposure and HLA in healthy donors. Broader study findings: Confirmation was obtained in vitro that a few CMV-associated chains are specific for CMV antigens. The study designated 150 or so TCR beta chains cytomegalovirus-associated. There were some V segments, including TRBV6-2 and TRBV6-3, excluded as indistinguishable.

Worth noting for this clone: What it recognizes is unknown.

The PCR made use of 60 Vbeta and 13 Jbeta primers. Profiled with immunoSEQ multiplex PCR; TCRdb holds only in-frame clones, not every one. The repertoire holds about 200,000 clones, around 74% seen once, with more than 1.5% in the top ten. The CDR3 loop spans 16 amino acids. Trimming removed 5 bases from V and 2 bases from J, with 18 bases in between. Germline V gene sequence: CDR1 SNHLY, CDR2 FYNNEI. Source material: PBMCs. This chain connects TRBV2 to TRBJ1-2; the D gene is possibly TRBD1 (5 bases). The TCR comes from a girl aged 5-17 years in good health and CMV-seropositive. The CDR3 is CASSTRQTRINYGYTF. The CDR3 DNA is TGTGCCAGCAGTACAAGACAGACAAGGATCAACTATGGCTACACCTTC.